The 20 T cell receptor beta chains below all came from one sample that was sequenced in a study of blood T cell repertoires in COVID-19. Profiled with immunoSEQ multiplex PCR; TCRdb holds only in-frame clones, not every one. Of approximately 430,000 clones listed, 86% were seen once; the top ten hold 1.4% to 1.5%. Sequencing was carried out using peripheral blood. These receptor sequences come from a woman aged 25-40 years with active or convalescent COVID-19.

The chain is built from TRBV7-9 and TRBJ2-5, with 9 bases aligning to TRBD2. Germline V gene sequence: CDR1 SEHNR, CDR2 FQNEAQ (reference sequence). The junction had 6 bases not matched to a gene; V was cut back by 0 bases and J by 4 bases. CDR3 size: 16 residues. The CDR3, as DNA: TGTGCCAGCAGCTTAGCTAGCGGGGGTACCACAGAGACCCAGTACTTC. It translates to CASSLASGGTTETQYF.

This sequence joins TRBV24-1 and TRBJ2-2; 11 nucleotides agree with TRBD2. This CDR3 spans 17 amino acids. Germline CDR1 KGHDR, CDR2 SFDVKD. The trim removed 2 bases at V and 5 bases at J, leaving 6 bases unmatched. Here the CDR3 reads CATSDSRLAGLTGELFF. The CDR3 coding sequence is TGTGCCACCAGTGATTCTCGACTAGCGGGATTAACCGGGGAGCTGTTTTTT.

The chain has TRBV12-3 or TRBV12-4 and TRBJ1-2; unclear D gene. V was cut by 1 base and J by 5 bases, with 8 bases left in between. There are 13 residues in the CDR3. This CDR3 is CASSLVGSYGYTF. The CDR3 DNA reads as TGTGCCAGCAGTTTAGTGGGCAGTTATGGCTACACCTTC.

The rearrangement uses TRBV5-6 and TRBJ1-1; 7 bases are a match to TRBD1. The CDR3 sequence is 14 residues long. Germline V gene data show CDR1 as SGHDT and CDR2 as YYEEEE. V was clipped by 3 bases and J by 1 base; unmatched bases: 3. The CDR3 bases are TGTGCCAGCAGCTCCGGGACAGCGAACACTGAAGCTTTCTTT. It codes for CASSSGTANTEAFF. Drawing the rest from reference TRBV5-6 and TRBJ1-1, the complete variable domain is DAGVTQSPTHLIKTRGQQVTLRCSPKSGHDTVSWYQQALGQGPQFIFQYYEEEERQRGNFPDRFSGHQFPNYSSELNVNALLLGDSALYLCASSSGTANTEAFFGQGTRLTVV.

The V and J genes are TRBV19 and TRBJ1-1; 7 positions match TRBD1. V lost 0 bases to trimming and J lost 1 base; unmatched junction nucleotides: 11. Germline-derived CDR1 and CDR2 are LNHDA and SQIVND (reference sequence). This CDR3 has 18 residues. The CDR3 coding sequence is TGTGCCAGTAGTATAGATCGCGAGGGGGCGCAACCGAACACTGAAGCTTTCTTT. As protein: CASSIDREGAQPNTEAFF.

The chain combines TRBV3-1 (or the pseudogene TRBV3-2) with TRBJ1-6; D possibly corresponds to TRBD1 (5 bases). Trimming pared 0 bases from V and 7 bases from J, leaving 10 bases between. The germline V gene encodes CDR1 LGHDT and CDR2 YNNKEL (reference sequence). The CDR3 length is 15 residues. This CDR3 is CASSQEGRANSPLHF. CDR3 nucleotides: TGTGCCAGCAGCCAAGAGGGCAGGGCAAATTCACCCCTCCACTTT.

This clone appeared once. The chain combines TRBV6-5 with TRBJ2-5; 8 bases align to TRBD1. The germline gives CDR1 MNHEY, CDR2 SVGAGI. The trim removed 8 bases at V and 2 bases at J, leaving 10 bases unmatched. This CDR3 has 15 residues. This CDR3 reads CASGSLQGGQETQYF. The CDR3 DNA reads as TGTGCCAGCGGCTCGTTACAGGGGGGACAAGAGACCCAGTACTTC.

The chain couples TRBV15 to TRBJ2-7; possible D gene TRBD2, 6 bases. V was pared by 0 bases and J by 1 base, with 10 bases between. CDR1 LNHNV and CDR2 YYDKDF come from the germline V gene (reference sequence). This CDR3 spans 15 amino acids. CDR3 sequence: CATSRELGRSYEQYF. In DNA, the CDR3 is TGTGCCACCAGCAGAGAGCTGGGGAGGTCCTACGAGCAGTACTTC.

V usage is TRBV3-1 (or the pseudogene TRBV3-2) and J usage is TRBJ1-1, with 9 bases aligning to TRBD1. Trimming took 1 base from V and 6 from J; bases not matched to a gene: 6. The CDR3 loop spans 15 amino acids. Germline CDR1 and CDR2: LGHDT and YNNKEL (reference sequence). For the CDR3, the DNA is TGTGCCAGCAGCCAAGGGGACAGGGAGTCGGCTGAAGCTTTCTTT. As protein: CASSQGDRESAEAFF.

The chain employs TRBV5-1 and TRBJ2-3, with D possibly matching TRBD1 (5 bases). Germline CDR1 reads SGHRS; CDR2 reads YFSETQ. Trimming took 1 base from V and 11 from J, leaving 11 bases between them. The CDR3 loop spans 12 amino acids. For the CDR3, the DNA is TGCGCCAGCAGCTTGACAGGTGTAGGGCAGTATTTT. It translates to CASSLTGVGQYF.

This clone was seen a single time. V is TRBV6-5 and J is TRBJ2-7; D is perhaps TRBD2 (7 bases). Trimming pared 5 bases from V and 9 bases from J, leaving 20 bases between. Germline CDR1 reads MNHEY; CDR2 reads SVGAGI. CDR3 length equals 14 residues. CDR3 nucleotides: TGTGCCAGCAGTAGGGGGGGGTACGGGCTACGGCAGTACTTC. Amino acid sequence: CASSRGGYGLRQYF.

The chain links TRBV6-1 to TRBJ1-5, with D perhaps matching TRBD1 (6 bases). The CDR3 has 19 amino acids. The germline V gene has CDR1 MNHNS and CDR2 SASEGT. Trimming removed 0 bases from V and 0 bases from J, with 18 bases in between. CDR3 nucleotide sequence: TGTGCCAGCAGTGAAGCCCGGACAGTCGGGGAGCTTAGCAATCAGCCCCAGCATTTT. This translates into CASSEARTVGELSNQPQHF.

The J gene is TRBJ1-2, the V gene TRBV19; tentatively, D is TRBD1 (6 bases). The CDR3 sequence is 13 residues long. Trimming took 4 bases from V and 8 from J, leaving 14 bases between them. Germline-derived CDR1 and CDR2 are LNHDA and SQIVND (reference sequence). In nucleotides, the CDR3 is TGTGCCAGTAGTAGGGGCACGGGACAAGGCTACACCTTC. It encodes CASSRGTGQGYTF.

The rearrangement uses TRBV5-1 and TRBJ1-3; maybe TRBD1 (5 bases). V shed 4 bases and J shed 0 bases, with 8 bases lying between them. The CDR3 length is 14 residues. Germline V CDR1 and CDR2: SGHRS, YFSETQ. CDR3 DNA: TGCGCCAGCAGCACCGACAGCTCTGGAAACACCATATATTTT. Translating gives CASSTDSSGNTIYF.

This chain links TRBV19 with TRBJ2-5; D is perhaps TRBD1 (6 bases). This CDR3 is built from 13 residues. V lost 5 bases to trimming and J lost 2 bases, with 9 bases between them. Germline-derived CDR1 and CDR2 are LNHDA and SQIVND (reference sequence). The CDR3 DNA reads TGTGCCAGTAGTTGGACAGTGCAAGAGACCCAGTACTTC. It codes for CASSWTVQETQYF.

V gene TRBV5-4 combines with J gene TRBJ1-3; D remains ambiguous. Trimming pared 4 bases from V and 0 bases from J, leaving 5 bases between. CDR3 length equals 13 residues. CDR1 SGHNT and CDR2 YYREEE come from the germline V gene (reference sequence). The CDR3 region is CASSLSSGNTIYF. Written as DNA, the CDR3 is TGTGCCAGCAGCCTTTCCTCTGGAAACACCATATATTTT.

V and J are TRBV2 and TRBJ2-7; 11 bases map to TRBD2. V lost 6 bases and J lost 5; bases outside the gene matches: 3. This CDR3 region has 13 residues. Germline V gene data show CDR1 as SNHLY and CDR2 as FYNNEI. CDR3 bases: TGTGCCAGCAGACTAGCGGGAGACGACGAGCAGTACTTC. This sequence encodes CASRLAGDDEQYF.

This clone was observed a single time. This chain uses TRBV4-2 with TRBJ2-1; D not resolved. V lost 0 bases and J 0 bases, leaving 6 bases between the germline ends. The CDR3 sequence is 15 residues long. CDR1 is LGHNA and CDR2 is YNFKEQ in the germline V gene. CDR3 in DNA: TGTGCCAGCAGCCAAGACCCCAGCTCCTACAATGAGCAGTTCTTC. Encoded protein: CASSQDPSSYNEQFF.

The CDR3 protein is CASSDGRARGYTF. CDR3 coding DNA: TGCGCCAGCAGTGACGGCAGGGCGCGAGGCTACACCTTC. The V and J genes are TRBV10-2 and TRBJ1-2; D is perhaps TRBD1 (5 bases). Trimming took 3 bases from V and 8 from J, leaving 13 bases between them. The CDR3 sequence is 13 residues long. Germline loops: CDR1 WSHSY, CDR2 SAAADI.

The chain recombines TRBV7-9 with TRBJ2-2, with TRBD1 matching 8 bases. The CDR3 covers 15 residues. Trimming cost V 1 base and J 4 bases; bases outside gene matches: 2. The germline gives CDR1 SEHNR, CDR2 FQNEAQ (reference sequence). This chain's CDR3 is CASSLGTGFTGELFF. The CDR3 nucleotides read TGTGCCAGCAGCTTAGGGACAGGGTTCACCGGGGAGCTGTTTTTT.